This T cell receptor (beta chain) is from a study of naive and memory T cell subsets. Study-level points and caveats: TCRs were reportedly recovered from both biopsy types, mostly tuberculin test sites. Delayed type IV hypersensitivity infiltration was taken to explain higher tuberculin-site TCR counts.

The SP2 primer and nested alpha and beta constant region primers amplified ligated cDNA in four rounds. Blood and skin TCR RNA was reverse transcribed with alpha and beta constant primers. MiXCR was run by TCRdb on the UMI-ligation and nested PCR reads, yielding one entry per CDR3 protein. The table lists 30,000 to 35,000 distinct CDR3 sequences, more than 6.5% of them singletons. Treatment given: skin biopsy from PPD injection site in Mantoux-positive individual. TCR cDNA received a 3' ligated oligonucleotide that carried a UMI. Reverse transcription used DNase-treated unsorted total RNA, aiming for roughly 1 to 1,100 ng. This clonotype was counted ten times or more. What it binds is not known. The CDR3 spans 14 residues. The V segment lost 5 bases and the J segment 3 bases; nucleotides outside the gene matches: 5. In germline, CDR1 is DFQATT, CDR2 SNEGSKA (reference sequence).

The receptor was derived from an adult in good health. The sample consisted of skin, taken from a tuberculin skin test site. The chain is built from TRBV20-1 and TRBJ2-2, with 8 bases identical to TRBD2. The CDR3 here is CSAAGTRDTGELFF. As DNA, the CDR3 is TGCAGTGCTGCCGGGACTAGAGACACCGGGGAGCTGTTTTTT.